This TCR beta chain was identified during a study of blood T cell repertoires in COVID-19. Turning to the study itself: Acute and convalescent COVID-19 specimens originated in the United States, Italy and Spain. Nucleic acid was either cDNA or gDNA, and it came from T cells, B-cell-depleted T cells, or PBMCs.

While infection was still active, Seattle patients were enrolled and then followed longitudinally. Germline assignment: CDR1 LNHDA and CDR2 SQIVND (reference sequence). This CDR3 spans 15 amino acids. V lost 6 bases and J 1 base, leaving 10 bases between the germline ends. Original processing methods: Counts of nucleated cells, estimated from reference gene primer amplification, were obtained. Profiling relied on immunoSEQ multiplex PCR, and the TCRdb table lists in-frame clones only, not all of them. V and J calls and clone size are those listed in that table; D and trimming were worked out from the DNA. The sample lists approximately 290,000 clones, roughly 92% occurring once.

The clonotype comes from a young woman with COVID-19, enrolled during active disease. This chain joins TRBV19 and TRBJ2-6; D perhaps matches TRBD1 (6 bases). Sequenced: peripheral blood. This chain's CDR3 is CASRDSPSGANVLTF. In nucleotides, the CDR3 is TGTGCCAGTAGGGACAGCCCGTCTGGGGCCAACGTCCTGACTTTC.